This T cell receptor beta chain was documented in a study of cytomegalovirus exposure and HLA in healthy donors. The PCR was carried out with 60 Vbeta primers and 13 Jbeta primers. Per the original methods: The authors later counted roughly 77 million unique TCR beta chains, 9.5 million to 11 million of them shared. TCRdb keeps only in-frame clones here, not all; method: immunoSEQ multiplex PCR. The V and J calls and clone size were taken over from that table, and D and trimming were inferred from the DNA. The sample has 200,000 to 250,000 clones. Germline V lookup: CDR1 SGHVS, CDR2 FNYEAQ. This CDR3 is built from 13 residues. After removal of 5 bases from V and 8 bases from J, the junction contained 6 bases not matched to a gene. Overall study results and limits: In a later analysis, compared with equally common non-associated chains, HLA-associated beta chains were more expanded. From TCR beta sequences, most subjects' HLA-A and HLA-B alleles were reportedly predicted accurately. Upon later analysis, TCR association rates were observed to vary by HLA locus, being highest for DRB1 and lowest for HLA-C.

A note on this clone: Its antigen remains unknown.

Material for sequencing was PBMCs. The sequence came from a girl aged 2-9 years in good health and CMV-seropositive. V and J are TRBV7-6 and TRBJ2-1, with TRBD1 identical over 7 bases. The CDR3 loop reads CASSLDRVYEQFF. CDR3 in DNA: TGTGCCAGCAGCCTAGACAGGGTCTATGAGCAGTTCTTC.